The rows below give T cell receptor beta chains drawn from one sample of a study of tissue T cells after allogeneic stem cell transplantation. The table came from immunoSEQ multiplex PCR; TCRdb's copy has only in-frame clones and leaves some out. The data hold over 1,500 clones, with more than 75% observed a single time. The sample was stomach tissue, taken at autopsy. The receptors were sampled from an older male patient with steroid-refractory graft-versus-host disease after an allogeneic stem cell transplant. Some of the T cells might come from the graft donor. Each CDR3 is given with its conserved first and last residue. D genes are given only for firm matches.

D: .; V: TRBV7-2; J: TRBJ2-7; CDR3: CASSAGPVGYSEQYF; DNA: TGTGCCAGCAGCGCGGGACCAGTAGGTTATTCCGAGCAGTACTTC